Each of the 30 T cell receptor beta chains below was sequenced from the same sample in a study of T-cell reconstitution after alpha-beta-depleted transplantation in children. Unique molecular identifiers were incorporated when the TCRbeta library was constructed. TCRdb re-called the PCR reads through MiXCR, storing one row per CDR3 protein. The sample includes more than 60,000 distinct CDR3 sequences, more than 5.5% of them seen just once. Sequencing was performed on PBMCs from the stem cell graft donor, taken from the stem cell graft. The receptors shown here come from a human donor who donated a stem cell graft to a child with acute lymphoblastic leukemia.

The chain has TRBV11-2 and TRBJ1-1; TRBD1 might be the D (6 bases). This CDR3 comprises 15 residues. The V gene lost 3 bases and the J gene lost 1 base, with 12 bases spanning the gap. Germline loops: CDR1 SGHAT, CDR2 FQNNGV. In DNA form, the CDR3 reads TGTGCCAGCAGCTTCAACAGGGCTGGGAACACTGAAGCTTTCTTT. This gives the protein CASSFNRAGNTEAFF.

J is TRBJ2-3 and V is TRBV11-3; D gene uncertain. Trimming pared 0 bases from V and 0 bases from J, leaving 4 bases between. CDR3 size: 14 residues. Germline CDR1 SGHNT, CDR2 YENEEA. CDR3 DNA: TGTGCCAGCAGCTTAGATACCAGCACAGATACGCAGTATTTT. Its translation: CASSLDTSTDTQYF.

This clonotype was seen at least ten times. The chain employs TRBV11-3 and TRBJ2-1, with D perhaps matching TRBD1 (5 bases). There are 12 residues in the CDR3. V gave up 11 bases and J gave up 5 bases, with 13 bases separating them. Germline CDR1 reads SGHNT; CDR2 reads YENEEA. CDR3 sequence reads: CASARGNNEQFF. The CDR3 nucleotides read TGTGCCTCTGCTAGGGGAAACAATGAGCAGTTCTTC.

This clonotype was recorded many times. The CDR3 sequence is CIVAGAYEQYF. The DNA of the CDR3 is TGCATCGTCGCCGGGGCCTACGAGCAGTACTTC. The chain couples TRBV29-1 to TRBJ2-7; possible D gene TRBD2, 5 bases. This CDR3 is built from 11 residues. Germline CDR1 SQVTM, CDR2 ANQGSEA.

This clonotype has ten or more counts. This chain joins TRBV7-2 and TRBJ2-3; unclear D gene. Germline CDR1 reads SGHTA; CDR2 reads FQGNSA. The CDR3 consists of 13 residues. The V gene lost 1 base and the J gene lost 3 bases, with 5 bases spanning the gap. CDR3 sequence reads: CASSLVGTDTQYF. CDR3 nucleotide sequence: TGTGCCAGCAGCTTAGTCGGTACAGATACGCAGTATTTT. Full variable domain (missing parts from reference TRBV7-2 and TRBJ2-3): GAGVSQSPSNKVTEKGKDVELRCDPISGHTALYWYRQSLGQGLEFLIYFQGNSAPDKSGLPSDRFSAERTGGSVSTLTIQRTQQEDSAVYLCASSLVGTDTQYFGPGTRLTVL.

This sequence joins TRBV19 and TRBJ2-1; either TRBD1 or TRBD2 may fit D (6 bases each). CDR3 length equals 14 residues. CDR1 is LNHDA, CDR2 SQIVND, per germline (reference sequence). Trimming left V 5 bases short and J 6 bases short, with 14 bases between. The CDR3 DNA sequence: TGTGCCAGTAGTCTCGGCGGGACATTCAATGAGCAGTTCTTC. Its protein product is CASSLGGTFNEQFF. Together with reference TRBV19 and TRBJ2-1, the CDR3 gives the full variable domain: DGGITQSPKYLFRKEGQNVTLSCEQNLNHDAMYWYRQDPGQGLRLIYYSQIVNDFQKGDIAEGYSVSREKKESFPLTVTSAQKNPTAFYLCASSLGGTFNEQFFGPGTRLTVL.

This clonotype was observed at least ten times. The chain combines TRBV19 with TRBJ1-1; D is undetermined. The germline gives CDR1 LNHDA, CDR2 SQIVND (reference sequence). Trimming cost V 2 bases and J 2 bases, with 9 bases left between them. The CDR3 consists of 14 residues. The CDR3 coding sequence is TGTGCCAGTAGTATAAAAAACAGTAACACTGAAGCTTTCTTT. Amino acids: CASSIKNSNTEAFF.

This clonotype was recorded many times. This chain joins TRBV15 and TRBJ2-5; TRBD1 might be the D (5 bases). This CDR3 is built from 14 residues. V lost 3 bases and J 3 bases, leaving 11 bases between the germline ends. The germline V gene encodes CDR1 LNHNV and CDR2 YYDKDF (reference sequence). CDR3 sequence: CATSRRDRKETQYF. The DNA for the CDR3 is TGTGCCACCAGCAGGCGTGACAGAAAAGAGACCCAGTACTTC. Full variable domain (missing parts from reference TRBV15 and TRBJ2-5): DAMVIQNPRYQVTQFGKPVTLSCSQTLNHNVMYWYQQKSSQAPKLLFHYYDKDFNNEADTPDNFQSRRPNTSFCFLDIRSPGLGDTAMYLCATSRRDRKETQYFGPGTRLLVL.

This clonotype appeared many times. The rearrangement uses TRBV28 and TRBJ1-1; D might be TRBD1 (6 bases). From germline, CDR1 is MDHEN and CDR2 SYDVKM. The V and J ends lost 8 bases and 1 base respectively, with 17 bases between them. CDR3 size: 15 residues. In nucleotides, the CDR3 is TGTGCCAGCGGGTTAGGGGGAAGGGGGAACACTGAAGCTTTCTTT. Encoded protein: CASGLGGRGNTEAFF.

This clonotype was observed a handful of times. The chain employs TRBV12-3 or TRBV12-4 and TRBJ1-5; D perhaps matches TRBD1 (5 bases). This CDR3 spans 14 amino acids. With 6 bases removed from V and 3 bases from J, the gap between germline ends came to 12 bases. The CDR3 protein is CASSLGHINQPQHF. The CDR3 nucleotides are TGTGCCAGCAGCCTTGGACACATCAATCAGCCCCAGCATTTT.

This rearrangement joins TRBV11-2 to TRBJ1-4; D unclear. Trimming stripped 1 base from V and 7 bases from J, with 7 bases between. Germline CDR1 is SGHAT and CDR2 is FQNNGV. The CDR3 totals 13 residues. The CDR3 protein is CASSLAGVEKLFF. The DNA of the CDR3 is TGTGCCAGCAGCTTAGCTGGGGTTGAAAAACTGTTTTTT.

This clonotype was detected many times. CDR3 nucleotide sequence: TGTGCCAGCAGCTCGATCCAGTACTACGAGCAGTACTTC. Amino acids: CASSSIQYYEQYF. The rearrangement uses TRBV5-6 and TRBJ2-7; D remains unclear. V lost 3 bases to trimming and J lost 3 bases, with 10 bases between them. The CDR3 is 13 amino acids. Germline V gene sequence: CDR1 SGHDT, CDR2 YYEEEE.

This clonotype was detected many times. This chain uses TRBV3-1 with TRBJ2-6; no clear D. V was shortened by 0 bases and J by 0 bases, with 3 bases between the two germline ends. CDR1 is LGHDT, CDR2 YNNKEL, per germline (reference sequence). The CDR3 runs 15 residues. CDR3 nucleotides: TGTGCCAGCAGCCAAGAAGCCTCTGGGGCCAACGTCCTGACTTTC. Amino acid sequence: CASSQEASGANVLTF.

This clonotype was detected ten times or more. The V gene is TRBV29-1, the J gene TRBJ1-4; TRBD1 is a possible D gene (6 bases). The germline gives CDR1 SQVTM, CDR2 ANQGSEA. V was shortened by 3 bases and J by 8 bases, with 13 bases between the two germline ends. The CDR3 is 13 amino acids. CDR3 in DNA: TGCAGCGTTGATAGCGGGACAATGGAAAAACTGTTTTTT. Translating it yields CSVDSGTMEKLFF.

This clonotype has a count of ten or more. J is TRBJ1-2 and V is TRBV5-5; D unclear. Deletions cut 3 bases from V and 0 bases from J, with 9 bases between. There are 14 residues in the CDR3. The germline V gene encodes CDR1 SGHKS and CDR2 YYEKEE (reference sequence). This CDR3 reads CASSSAASNYGYTF. The DNA of the CDR3 is TGTGCCAGCAGCTCGGCCGCCTCTAACTATGGCTACACCTTC.

Many counts were recorded for this clonotype. The rearrangement uses TRBV6-2 or TRBV6-3 and TRBJ1-5; unclear D gene. The CDR3 sequence is 16 residues long. CDR1 and CDR2 from the germline V gene are MNHEY and SVGEGT. With 0 bases removed from V and 4 bases from J, the gap between germline ends came to 13 bases. The CDR3, as DNA: TGTGCCAGCAGTTACTCAGGGCGGACGGAGAATCAGCCCCAGCATTTT. This encodes CASSYSGRTENQPQHF.

J is TRBJ1-1 and V is TRBV29-1, with a tentative D call TRBD1 (5 bases). This CDR3 spans 13 amino acids. V was shortened by 7 bases and J by 1 base, with 13 bases between the two germline ends. Germline V gene sequence: CDR1 SQVTM, CDR2 ANQGSEA. Here the CDR3 reads CSARQQANTEAFF. Written as DNA, the CDR3 is TGCAGCGCAAGACAGCAAGCGAACACTGAAGCTTTCTTT.

This clonotype was observed at least ten times. CDR3 coding DNA: TGCGCCAGCAGCCCGGCGACTAGCGGGAGGGCGAATGAGCAGTTCTTC. It yields the protein CASSPATSGRANEQFF. The gene calls are TRBV5-1 and TRBJ2-1; 14 bases match TRBD2. After removal of 4 bases from V and 7 bases from J, the junction contained 7 bases not matched to a gene. This CDR3 has 16 amino acids. The V gene's germline CDR1 is SGHRS and CDR2 YFSETQ. Using reference TRBV5-1 and TRBJ2-1 for the parts outside the CDR3, the full variable domain is KAGVTQTPRYLIKTRGQQVTLSCSPISGHRSVSWYQQTPGQGLQFLFEYFSETQRNKGNFPGRFSGRQFSNSRSEMNVSTLELGDSALYLCASSPATSGRANEQFFGPGTRLTVL.

In this sample, this clonotype turned up many times. The V call is TRBV3-1, the J call TRBJ2-7; TRBD2 might be the D (6 bases). The CDR3 has 17 residues. V lost 1 base and J lost 0, with 16 bases in between. The germline CDR1 and CDR2 sequences are LGHDT and YNNKEL (reference sequence). The CDR3 spells CASSQAAWGEGSYEQYF. In DNA form, the CDR3 reads TGTGCCAGCAGCCAAGCCGCCTGGGGGGAAGGCTCCTACGAGCAGTACTTC.

The chain uses TRBV7-3 and TRBJ2-7, with 8 bases matching TRBD2. V shed 5 bases, J shed 2 bases, and the junction held 5 bases outside the gene matches. The V gene's germline CDR1 is SGHTA and CDR2 FQGTGA. The CDR3 loop spans 14 amino acids. The CDR3: CASSHTSGAYEQYF. CDR3 DNA sequence: TGTGCCAGCAGCCACACTAGCGGTGCCTACGAGCAGTACTTC.

This clonotype was found many times. The J gene is TRBJ2-3, the V gene TRBV10-3, with D maybe TRBD2 (5 bases). From germline, CDR1 is ENHRY and CDR2 SYGVKD. V dropped 10 bases and J dropped 5 bases, with 13 bases sitting between them. CDR3 size: 12 residues. CDR3 protein: CATRGTGDTQYF. CDR3 DNA sequence: TGTGCCACCCGGGGAACTGGAGATACGCAGTATTTT.

This clonotype came up many times. The V and J genes are TRBV20-1 and TRBJ1-6; D might be TRBD1 (5 bases). Germline V gene sequence: CDR1 DFQATT, CDR2 SNEGSKA (reference sequence). Trimming took off 0 bases at V and 7 bases at J, with 16 bases between the two ends. There are 16 residues in the CDR3. The CDR3 reads CSARDSSGAENSPLHF. CDR3 bases: TGCAGTGCTAGAGATTCTAGCGGGGCAGAAAATTCACCCCTCCACTTT.

There are a few counts of this clonotype. The chain combines TRBV11-2 with TRBJ1-2; 7 bases align to TRBD1. The CDR3 consists of 16 residues. Germline assignment: CDR1 SGHAT and CDR2 FQNNGV. Trimming at V came to 5 bases and at J to 2 bases, leaving 11 bases not matched to a gene. The CDR3 protein is CASSPYRTGANYGYTF. DNA for the CDR3: TGTGCCAGCAGCCCTTACCGGACAGGAGCAAACTATGGCTACACCTTC.

This clonotype appeared a few times. The genes are TRBV6-1 and TRBJ2-2; no reliable D call. The CDR3 has 14 residues. Germline V CDR1 and CDR2: MNHNS, SASEGT. Trimming cost V 3 bases and J 3 bases, with 8 bases left between them. This CDR3 is CASSEGGDTGELFF. For the CDR3, the DNA is TGTGCCAGCAGTGAGGGTGGGGACACCGGGGAGCTGTTTTTT.

This clonotype was observed many times. The gene calls are TRBV12-3 or TRBV12-4 and TRBJ1-1; no reliable D call. The CDR3 runs 13 residues. V lost 1 base and J 6 bases, leaving 9 bases between the germline ends. The CDR3 loop is CASSLVRGAEAFF. The CDR3, as DNA: TGTGCCAGCAGTTTAGTCCGGGGAGCTGAAGCTTTCTTT.

The sample holds many counts of this clonotype. V gene TRBV7-9 combines with J gene TRBJ1-1; D unclear. The CDR3 consists of 14 residues. Germline V gene sequence: CDR1 SEHNR, CDR2 FQNEAQ (reference sequence). V lost 1 base to trimming and J lost 1 base, with 7 bases between them. The CDR3 coding sequence is TGTGCCAGCAGCTTAGAACCAGGGAACACTGAAGCTTTCTTT. Its translation: CASSLEPGNTEAFF.

The rearrangement joins TRBV6-1 to TRBJ1-5; no definite D call. The CDR3 runs to 14 residues. Germline CDR1 MNHNS, CDR2 SASEGT. V gave up 0 bases and J gave up 1 base, with 4 bases separating them. The CDR3 sequence is CASSEARSNQPQHF. The DNA of the CDR3 is TGTGCCAGCAGTGAAGCGAGGAGCAATCAGCCCCAGCATTTT.

This sequence joins TRBV5-6 and TRBJ2-7; D uncertain. Trimming took 3 bases from V and 2 from J, leaving 9 bases between them. The CDR3 runs to 13 residues. The V gene's germline CDR1 is SGHDT and CDR2 YYEEEE. The CDR3 is CASSSGRTYEQYF. CDR3 in DNA: TGTGCCAGCAGCTCCGGCAGGACCTACGAGCAGTACTTC.

This clonotype was seen many times. The V call is TRBV12-3 or TRBV12-4, the J call TRBJ2-3; TRBD1 agrees at 7 bases. CDR3 length: 15 amino acids. Trimming removed 6 bases from V and 3 bases from J; junction bases left unmatched: 9. The CDR3 loop reads CASRGGAGRTDTQYF. The CDR3 nucleotides read TGTGCCAGCAGAGGGGGCGCAGGGAGAACAGATACGCAGTATTTT.

This clonotype was picked up many times. V and J are TRBV5-5 and TRBJ2-7; 7 nucleotides agree with TRBD1. This CDR3 contains 13 residues. Germline CDR1 is SGHKS and CDR2 is YYEKEE (reference sequence). Trimming cost V 8 bases and J 1 base; bases outside gene matches: 6. CDR3 amino acids: CASISTGSYEQYF. The CDR3 DNA is TGTGCCAGTATCTCGACAGGGTCCTACGAGCAGTACTTC.